The 14 T cell receptor beta chains in this list originate from one sample, sequenced in a study of blood T cell repertoires in COVID-19 (dated by TCRdb to the early 2020s). The library relied on the immunoSEQ multiplex PCR assay. As stored in TCRdb, this immuneACCESS dataset retains in-frame rearrangements with V and J assigned. A fraction of the clones does not appear; measured against another copy, unresolved V genes explain less than half of the discrepancy, and the remainder lacks a known reason. The sample table shows approximately 180,000 clones, and about 93% are seen once. The ten largest account for about 0.54% of the sample. The sequenced sample was peripheral blood. These receptors originate from a man aged 50 to 60 with acute or convalescent COVID-19.

The rearrangement links TRBV27 to TRBJ2-5; no firm D call. The germline V and J ends were trimmed by 6 bases and 5 bases, with 13 bases remaining between them. From germline, CDR1 is MNHEY and CDR2 SMNVEV (reference sequence). The CDR3 contains 13 residues. Here the CDR3 reads CASSPGLRETQYF. For the CDR3, the DNA is TGTGCCAGCAGCCCCGGATTGCGGGAGACCCAGTACTTC.

CDR3 sequence (DNA): TGTGCCAGCAGCCAATTGTTAGCGGGGGCGGGTGATACGCAGTATTTT. Its protein product is CASSQLLAGAGDTQYF. V gene TRBV4-2 combines with J gene TRBJ2-3; 9 bases are shared with TRBD2. The CDR3 sequence is 16 residues long. With V trimmed by 2 bases and J by 6 bases, 9 bases remained unmatched. From germline, CDR1 is LGHNA and CDR2 YNFKEQ.

The chain carries TRBV9 and TRBJ2-3; 8 bases fit TRBD2. V was pared by 0 bases and J by 5 bases, with 23 bases of the junction left unmatched. This CDR3 has 21 amino acids. Germline-derived CDR1 and CDR2 are SGDLS and YYNGEE. The chain's CDR3 is CASSVATSVYTGTSQGDTQYF. The CDR3 nucleotides are TGTGCCAGCAGCGTAGCTACATCCGTCTACACGGGGACTAGTCAGGGAGATACGCAGTATTTT. The full variable domain, in which reference TRBV9 and TRBJ2-3 provide the parts outside the CDR3, is DSGVTQTPKHLITATGQRVTLRCSPRSGDLSVYWYQQSLDQGLQFLIQYYNGEERAKGNILERFSAQQFPDLHSELNLSSLELGDSALYFCASSVATSVYTGTSQGDTQYFGPGTRLTVL.

The chain links TRBV20-1 to TRBJ1-2; 12 bases match TRBD1. Germline V lookup: CDR1 DFQATT, CDR2 SNEGSKA (reference sequence). Germline trimming cut 3 bases from V and 6 bases from J; bases unmatched to any gene: 8. The CDR3 consists of 15 residues. The CDR3 is CSASGGDRGRDGYTF. The DNA for the CDR3 is TGCAGTGCTAGTGGAGGGGACAGGGGGCGTGATGGCTACACCTTC.

The rearrangement joins TRBV18 to TRBJ1-1; 7 bases line up with TRBD1. The CDR3 is 15 residues long. The V and J ends lost 3 bases and 1 base, in that order; junction bases with no gene match: 5. Looked up from germline, CDR1 is KGHSH and CDR2 is LQKENI. The CDR3: CASSPSGTANTEAFF. The CDR3 nucleotides are TGTGCCAGCTCACCGTCCGGGACAGCGAACACTGAAGCTTTCTTT.

The chain employs TRBV29-1 and TRBJ1-5; 7 positions match TRBD1. J lost 9 bases, V lost 5 bases, and 7 bases had no gene match. The CDR3 covers 12 residues. Germline loops: CDR1 SQVTM, CDR2 ANQGSEA. CDR3 region: CSVQIAGGPQHF. The CDR3 coding sequence is TGCAGCGTTCAAATCGCAGGGGGGCCCCAGCATTTT.

The chain uses TRBV3-1 (or the pseudogene TRBV3-2) and TRBJ1-6; perhaps TRBD1 as D (6 bases). This CDR3 spans 14 amino acids. Germline CDR1 reads LGHDT; CDR2 reads YNNKEL (reference sequence). V was clipped by 6 bases and J by 8 bases, with 14 bases between them. The CDR3 protein is CASRPTGTDSPLHF. The CDR3 DNA reads as TGTGCCAGCAGACCTACAGGGACGGATTCACCCCTCCACTTT.

The CDR3 region has the DNA TGTGCCAGCAGTTACTCGAGAGGCAGGGGCACTGAAGCTTTCTTT. This sequence encodes CASSYSRGRGTEAFF. The V gene is TRBV6-2 or TRBV6-3, the J gene TRBJ1-1; weak D call: TRBD1 (6 bases). Trimming removed 0 bases from V and 4 bases from J, with 12 bases in between. Germline values: CDR1 MNHEY, CDR2 SVGEGT. CDR3 size: 15 residues.

The chain employs TRBV6-2 or TRBV6-3 and TRBJ1-1; D gene ambiguous. The germline V gene has CDR1 MNHEY and CDR2 SVGEGT. Trimming took off 4 bases at V and 1 base at J, with 7 bases between the two ends. This CDR3 region has 13 residues. The CDR3 is CASSFTQNTEAFF. The DNA for the CDR3 is TGTGCCAGCAGTTTTACACAGAACACTGAAGCTTTCTTT.

The gene calls are TRBV27 and TRBJ1-2; possibly TRBD1 for D (5 bases). Germline loops: CDR1 MNHEY, CDR2 SMNVEV (reference sequence). This CDR3 spans 14 amino acids. Trimming left V 5 bases short and J 7 bases short, with 17 bases between. The CDR3 loop reads CASSQGGGARGYTF. The DNA for the CDR3 is TGTGCCAGCAGTCAAGGTGGTGGGGCGCGTGGCTACACCTTC.

This clone showed up many times. The V gene is TRBV4-1, the J gene TRBJ1-6, with D unresolved. The CDR3 totals 10 residues. Trimming removed 8 bases at V and 9 bases at J, with 5 bases between. Germline V gene data show CDR1 as MGHRA and CDR2 as YSYEKL. The CDR3 protein is CASGLSPLHF. The CDR3 nucleotides are TGCGCCAGCGGACTTTCACCCCTCCACTTT.

The rearrangement joins TRBV6-5 to TRBJ1-1; no reliable D call. The CDR3 runs 13 residues. Germline V gene sequence: CDR1 MNHEY, CDR2 SVGAGI. V shed 7 bases and J shed 1 base, with 10 bases lying between them. This CDR3 reads CASTSYRNTEAFF. In nucleotides, the CDR3 is TGTGCCAGCACCTCATACAGGAACACTGAAGCTTTCTTT.

The table lists this clone with a count of one. V and J are TRBV5-1 and TRBJ1-6; D not certain. The CDR3 totals 14 residues. The V gene's germline CDR1 is SGHRS and CDR2 YFSETQ. Trimming cost V 2 bases and J 5 bases, with 8 bases left between them. The CDR3 spells CASSLDINNSPLHF. CDR3 DNA sequence: TGCGCCAGCAGCTTAGACATCAATAATTCACCCCTCCACTTT.

The chain links TRBV12-3 or TRBV12-4 to TRBJ1-1, with D hard to call. Deletions cut 8 bases from V and 0 bases from J, with 10 bases between. This CDR3 is built from 13 residues. CDR3 sequence reads: CASRKAVNTEAFF. In nucleotides, the CDR3 is TGTGCCAGCCGGAAGGCGGTGAACACTGAAGCTTTCTTT.